The T cell receptor beta chain under discussion was sequenced for a study of blood T cells in healthy people across ages. This CDR3 spans 15 amino acids. Trimming removed 1 base at V and 3 bases at J, with 12 bases between. CDR1 is SEHNR and CDR2 is FQNEAQ in the germline V gene (reference sequence). This clonotype came up a few times. Its matching antigen is unknown. Study findings and constraints: It was not possible, with unsorted PBMCs, to conclusively compare naive and antigen-experienced cells. TCR beta diversity per million T cells fell roughly linearly with age.

It was with a sample-barcoded 5' primer and a J-beta primer mix that a second PCR of about 6 to 11 cycles was run. MiXCR, run by TCRdb on the 5' RACE reads, gives a single entry per CDR3 protein. The table has about 940,000 distinct CDR3 sequences, 45% to 50% seen once. This chain uses TRBV7-9 with TRBJ1-2, with D unclear. Sequenced: blood. The clonotype was recovered from a man aged 25-45 years in good health. CDR3 residues: CASSLEREKDYGYTF. CDR3 DNA sequence: TGTGCCAGCAGCTTAGAAAGGGAGAAAGACTATGGCTACACCTTC.